The entry below describes one T cell receptor (beta chain). The CDR3 has 11 amino acids. Deletions cut 8 bases from V and 8 bases from J, with 12 bases between. The protocol was immunoSEQ multiplex PCR, while the TCRdb copy is restricted to in-frame clones and leaves out a portion. This sample carries fewer than 350,000 clones, roughly 91% of them seen once, and the ten largest clones take 2.3%. These data originate in a study of blood T cell repertoires in COVID-19. Overall study: There were acute and convalescent COVID-19 samples, and they came from the United States, Italy and Spain.

Living in about two dozen US areas, the participants were between roughly 18 and 89 years of age. Donors were grouped by their self-reported clinical history. The chain is built from TRBV12-3 or TRBV12-4 and TRBJ1-2; no reliable D call. The TCR comes from a woman in her thirties or forties with acute COVID-19. Sequenced sample: PBMCs or T cells enriched from blood (not recorded which). The CDR3: CASREVFGYTF. The CDR3 nucleotides read TGTGCCAGCCGAGAGGTATTCGGCTACACCTTC.